A single sample gave rise to the 10 T cell receptor beta chains below, sequenced in a study of blood T cells in healthy people across ages. Sample-barcoded 5' priming and a J-beta primer mix drove a second PCR of about 7 to 12 cycles. Via MiXCR, TCRdb re-called the 5' RACE reads, giving one row per CDR3 protein. The top ten hold about 22% of the sample, which has 580,000 or so distinct CDR3 sequences, around 50% seen once. Sequencing was carried out using blood. The source is a man older than 75 in good health.

The chain couples TRBV27 to TRBJ1-1; TRBD1 matches at 7 bases. V was pared by 5 bases and J by 1 base, with 4 bases of the junction left unmatched. Looked up from germline, CDR1 is MNHEY and CDR2 is SMNVEV (reference sequence). CDR3 length: 14 residues. The CDR3 DNA follows: TGTGCCAGCAGTGCGCGGGACAGGAACACTGAAGCTTTCTTT. It specifies CASSARDRNTEAFF.

The chain links TRBV20-1 to TRBJ2-1; 11 nucleotides line up with TRBD2. The V segment lost 3 bases and the J segment 9 bases; nucleotides outside the gene matches: 7. This CDR3 comprises 14 residues. Germline V lookup: CDR1 DFQATT, CDR2 SNEGSKA (reference sequence). CDR3 in amino acids: CSASPTSGRGEQFF. CDR3 sequence (DNA): TGCAGTGCTAGTCCAACTAGCGGGAGAGGTGAGCAGTTCTTC.

This clonotype was counted ten times or more. The V call is TRBV6-6, the J call TRBJ1-2; D perhaps matches TRBD1 (6 bases). Between the trimmed V and J ends, which lost 4 bases and 3 bases, there was a span of 21 bases. Germline lookup yields CDR1 MNHNY and CDR2 SVGAGI (reference sequence). The CDR3 sequence is 17 residues long. CDR3 residues: CASSSRAGTRGHYGYTF. As DNA, the CDR3 is TGTGCCAGCAGTTCTCGAGCCGGGACCAGGGGTCACTATGGCTACACCTTC.

This clonotype was detected only a few times. CDR3 DNA sequence: TGTGCCAGCAGCCACGGACAGTCTTCACCCCTCCACTTT. Translated, it gives CASSHGQSSPLHF. J is TRBJ1-6 and V is TRBV3-1; D is perhaps TRBD1 (6 bases). The CDR3 consists of 13 residues. Trimming cost V 3 bases and J 9 bases, with 9 bases left between them. Germline CDR1 reads LGHDT; CDR2 reads YNNKEL (reference sequence).

This sequence joins TRBV10-3 and TRBJ2-5; 9 nucleotides match TRBD1. The CDR3 is 13 residues long. The germline V gene encodes CDR1 ENHRY and CDR2 SYGVKD. V lost 9 bases and J lost 4; bases outside the gene matches: 6. The CDR3 reads CAIGQGKGETQYF. The CDR3 bases are TGTGCCATAGGACAGGGGAAGGGAGAGACCCAGTACTTC.

The V and J genes are TRBV7-2 and TRBJ1-1; perhaps TRBD1 as D (5 bases). The CDR3 runs 14 residues. The germline CDR1 and CDR2 sequences are SGHTA and FQGNSA. V lost 5 bases and J lost 5, with 15 bases in between. CDR3 region: CASSPVGHWTEAFF. As DNA, the CDR3 is TGTGCCAGCAGCCCGGTCGGACACTGGACTGAAGCTTTCTTT.

The chain has TRBV29-1 and TRBJ2-7; D uncertain. Deletions cut 6 bases from V and 3 bases from J, with 15 bases between. The germline V gene encodes CDR1 SQVTM and CDR2 ANQGSEA. This CDR3 is built from 13 residues. The CDR3 DNA sequence: TGCAGCGTCCGAGCCACCGCAAGCTACGAGCAGTACTTC. The encoded protein is CSVRATASYEQYF.

The CDR3 spells CASSQGTGGGKNTEAFF. Written as DNA, the CDR3 is TGCGCCAGCAGCCAAGGAACAGGGGGGGGTAAGAACACTGAAGCTTTCTTT. The chain employs TRBV4-1 and TRBJ1-1; TRBD1 matches 8 bases. The CDR3 covers 17 residues. The germline V gene has CDR1 MGHRA and CDR2 YSYEKL. J gave up 1 base and V 1 base, and 8 bases lay outside the gene matches.

J is TRBJ2-7 and V is TRBV7-9, with a tentative D call TRBD2 (6 bases). The CDR3 runs to 18 residues. V lost 0 bases and J lost 1, with 19 bases in between. Germline V CDR1 and CDR2: SEHNR, FQNEAQ (reference sequence). In DNA, the CDR3 is TGTGCCAGCAGCTTAGCTCGGGGATTATCGGGAGAGTCCTACGAGCAGTACTTC. It translates to CASSLARGLSGESYEQYF.

This clonotype was recorded a few times. This rearrangement joins TRBV21-1 to TRBJ1-5; TRBD1 was called by the table and not checked on the DNA. TRBV21-1 has pseudogene status. The CDR3 length is 19 residues. For the CDR3, the DNA is TGTGCCAGCAGCAAAGTCAGCGCCAGGGGGCGAGAGAGCAATCAGCCCCAGCATTTT. This gives the protein CASSKVSARGRESNQPQHF.